A single sample gave rise to the 20 T cell receptor beta chains below, sequenced in a study of regulatory T cells in long-lasting Graves disease. Sample time point: persistent/refractory GD, antithyroid drugs over 5 years with positive TRAb. TCR sequences were obtained from RNA taken from PBMCs. Libraries of TCR beta came from iRepertoire HTBI primers plus Arm-PCR of CDR3 regions. TCRdb reprocessed the multiplex PCR reads with MiXCR, giving one entry per CDR3 protein. Found here are 400,000 to 500,000 distinct CDR3 sequences, approximately 23% of them singletons; the top ten hold under 15%. The specimen was peripheral blood mononuclear cells (PBMCs), collected when the disease was refractory, from a patient treated with antithyroid drugs. These receptors all stem from a female donor with Graves disease.

This clonotype was recorded once. A much larger clone lies one base from this, so it may be a read error. The chain carries TRBV6-2 or TRBV6-3 and TRBJ1-2; weak D call: TRBD1 (6 bases). Germline CDR1 MNHEY, CDR2 SVGEGT. The CDR3 has 17 residues. In DNA form, the CDR3 reads TGTACCACCACCACGGGGAGATCAGGGGCCTCTAACTATGGCTACACCTTC. Protein: CTTTTGRSGASNYGYTF.

This clonotype has ten or more counts. This sequence joins TRBV6-2 or TRBV6-3 and TRBJ2-7; D is possibly TRBD2 (5 bases). V dropped 8 bases and J dropped 4 bases, with 21 bases sitting between them. The germline V gene has CDR1 MNHEY and CDR2 SVGEGT. There are 15 residues in the CDR3. This CDR3 is CASRSALLGGYEQYF. Here the CDR3 DNA reads TGTGCCAGCCGGTCCGCGTTGCTTGGAGGTTACGAGCAGTACTTC.

The chain carries TRBV28 and TRBJ2-2; D gene unclear. V gave up 2 bases and J gave up 3 bases, with 10 bases separating them. Germline V gene sequence: CDR1 MDHEN, CDR2 SYDVKM. The CDR3 is 15 amino acids. The CDR3 DNA is TGTGCCAGCAGTTTAAGGCTAGGCTACACCGGGGAGCTGTTTTTT. Translated, it gives CASSLRLGYTGELFF.

Points on this clonotype: This may arise from a read error, as a much more abundant clone is one base away. CDR3 DNA sequence: TGCGCCAGCAGCCATCCGGGACTAGCGGGGGGGCCGGTGTTGGAGGCCCAGTACTTC. Translation gives CASSHPGLAGGPVLEAQYF. V is TRBV4-1 and J is TRBJ2-5; 16 bases align to TRBD2. Looked up from germline, CDR1 is MGHRA and CDR2 is YSYEKL. CDR3 length: 19 residues. Trimming took 3 bases from V and 9 from J; bases not matched to a gene: 16.

This clonotype was recorded many times. The chain uses TRBV28 and TRBJ2-7, with 9 bases matching TRBD2. Per the germline V gene, CDR1 is MDHEN and CDR2 is SYDVKM. The length of the CDR3 is 20 residues. J was trimmed by 0 bases and V by 2 bases; bases with no gene match: 17. DNA for the CDR3: TGTGCCAGCAGTTTAAGCCCCCCAGTAGCGGGGGTCGGAAACTCCTACGAGCAGTACTTC. Its protein is CASSLSPPVAGVGNSYEQYF.

This clonotype has a count of ten or more. V is TRBV6-5 and J is TRBJ1-1; D call uncertain. CDR1 is MNHEY and CDR2 is SVGAGI in the germline V gene. The V end lost 1 base, the J end lost 5 bases, and 5 bases lay between the germline ends. There are 12 residues in the CDR3. CDR3 coding DNA: TGTGCCAGCAGTTACTTGAGAACTGAAGCTTTCTTT. Translating it yields CASSYLRTEAFF.

For this clonotype: Its ends do not fully match the called genes, so a read error is possible. This chain joins TRBV7-7 and TRBJ2-5, with TRBD1 as a possible D gene (6 bases). Per germline, CDR1 SSHAT and CDR2 FNYEAQ (reference sequence). The CDR3 is made up of 14 amino acids. The CDR3 spells CASSRTGTGETQYF. For the CDR3, the DNA is TGTGCTAGCAGCCGAACAGGGACCGGGGAGACCCAGTACTTC.

This clonotype was counted at least ten times. This chain links TRBV2 with TRBJ2-2; 10 positions match TRBD1. The junction had 6 bases not matched to a gene; V was cut back by 7 bases and J by 1 base. The V gene's germline CDR1 is SNHLY and CDR2 FYNNEI. The CDR3 is 16 amino acids. CDR3 residues: CASNLWTGGNTGELFF. The CDR3 DNA follows: TGTGCCAGCAACTTATGGACAGGGGGGAACACCGGGGAGCTGTTTTTT.

The chain is built from TRBV28 and TRBJ1-5; possible D gene TRBD1, 5 bases. The CDR3 runs to 16 residues. Trimming shortened V by 5 bases and J by 6 bases, and 20 bases separated the two germline ends. Germline V gene data show CDR1 as MDHEN and CDR2 as SYDVKM. The CDR3: CASSPIVGAVAQPQHF. The CDR3 DNA reads TGTGCCAGCAGTCCCATTGTCGGGGCAGTGGCTCAGCCCCAGCATTTT.

This clonotype was seen a few times. J is TRBJ1-2 and V is TRBV9; 11 positions match TRBD1. The CDR3 loop spans 14 amino acids. The trim removed 2 bases at V and 4 bases at J, leaving 1 base unmatched. The germline CDR1 and CDR2 sequences are SGDLS and YYNGEE. This CDR3 is CASSVGTGGYGYTF. In DNA form, the CDR3 reads TGTGCCAGCAGCGTGGGGACAGGGGGCTATGGCTACACCTTC. Full variable domain (rest looked up from reference TRBV9 and TRBJ1-2): DSGVTQTPKHLITATGQRVTLRCSPRSGDLSVYWYQQSLDQGLQFLIQYYNGEERAKGNILERFSAQQFPDLHSELNLSSLELGDSALYFCASSVGTGGYGYTFGSGTRLTVV.

In its sample, this clonotype was seen many times. The CDR3 spells CSADVARYGYTF. CDR3 in DNA: TGCAGTGCGGATGTGGCTCGCTATGGCTACACCTTC. The V gene is TRBV20-1, the J gene TRBJ1-2; D is uncertain. The CDR3 contains 12 residues. V lost 6 bases to trimming and J lost 4 bases, with 12 bases between them. Germline V gene data show CDR1 as DFQATT and CDR2 as SNEGSKA (reference sequence).

CDR3 region: CASSQGSEAYTQYF. The CDR3 region has the DNA TGTGCCAGCAGTCAGGGAAGTGAGGCATATACGCAGTATTTT. The chain has TRBV6-1 and TRBJ2-3; D possibly corresponds to TRBD1 (5 bases). V lost 5 bases to trimming and J lost 7 bases, with 16 bases between them. In germline, CDR1 is MNHNS, CDR2 SASEGT. The CDR3 sequence is 14 residues long.

This clonotype was counted only a few times. The chain couples TRBV20-1 to TRBJ1-2; TRBD1 is a possible D gene (5 bases). Germline V CDR1 and CDR2: DFQATT, SNEGSKA (reference sequence). Trimming took 3 bases from V and 4 from J, leaving 15 bases between them. This CDR3 contains 14 residues. The CDR3: CSASLGGKGYGYTF. In DNA, the CDR3 is TGCAGTGCTAGTTTGGGGGGAAAGGGCTATGGCTACACCTTC.

The gene calls are TRBV27 and TRBJ2-1; D is undetermined. Germline V gene lookup returns CDR1 MNHEY and CDR2 SMNVEV (reference sequence). V dropped 5 bases and J dropped 5 bases, with 16 bases sitting between them. This CDR3 spans 15 amino acids. CDR3 sequence: CASSTLVPPNNEQFF. In DNA, the CDR3 is TGTGCCAGCAGTACCTTAGTACCCCCCAACAATGAGCAGTTCTTC.

The table lists this clonotype with many counts. The V gene is TRBV28, the J gene TRBJ1-2; 8 bases are shared with TRBD1. Germline lookup yields CDR1 MDHEN and CDR2 SYDVKM. The CDR3 sequence is 15 residues long. The J segment lost 0 bases and the V segment lost 6 bases, leaving 6 bases of the junction unmatched. CDR3 protein: CASRSTGGSNYGYTF. CDR3 DNA sequence: TGTGCCAGCAGATCAACAGGGGGTTCTAACTATGGCTACACCTTC.

On this clonotype itself: A clone one base away is much larger, so this may be a read error. V and J are TRBV6-5 and TRBJ2-5; either TRBD1 or TRBD2 may supply D (5 bases each). The V gene's germline CDR1 is MNHEY and CDR2 SVGAGI. The CDR3 runs 13 residues. The CDR3 nucleotides read TGTGCCAGCGGTTACCCGGGGCGGGAGACCCAGTACTTC. This gives the protein CASGYPGRETQYF.

This clonotype was seen at least ten times. The chain links TRBV28 to TRBJ2-2; maybe TRBD1 (5 bases). The germline gives CDR1 MDHEN, CDR2 SYDVKM. Trimming left V 5 bases short and J 1 base short, with 8 bases between. The CDR3 consists of 14 residues. CDR3 sequence: CASSRTGNTGELFF. DNA for the CDR3: TGTGCCAGCAGTCGTACAGGGAACACCGGGGAGCTGTTTTTT.

The table lists this clonotype with many counts. The V call is TRBV6-2 or TRBV6-3, the J call TRBJ1-2, with unresolved D. The CDR3 extends over 13 amino acids. The germline CDR1 and CDR2 sequences are MNHEY and SVGEGT. V was cut by 4 bases and J by 8 bases, with 14 bases left in between. The DNA for the CDR3 is TGTGCCAGCAGTTTAGCTGGGCGTCAAGGCTACACCTTC. Translation: CASSLAGRQGYTF.

CDR3 nucleotide sequence: TGTGCCAGCAGTTACTCGGGGACAGGCCTTACAACTAATGAAAAACTGTTTTTT. This sequence encodes CASSYSGTGLTTNEKLFF. The V gene is TRBV6-2 or TRBV6-3, the J gene TRBJ1-4; 8 nucleotides align to TRBD1. Trimming at V came to 0 bases and at J to 0 bases, leaving 6 bases not matched to a gene. The CDR3 runs to 18 residues. The germline gives CDR1 MNHEY, CDR2 SVGEGT.

The V and J genes are TRBV28 and TRBJ2-1, with unresolved D. The germline V gene encodes CDR1 MDHEN and CDR2 SYDVKM. The ends were cut back, 7 bases at V and 5 bases at J, with 6 bases in the middle. This CDR3 has 11 residues. CDR3 loop: CASTFNNEQFF. CDR3 nucleotide sequence: TGTGCCAGCACCTTCAACAATGAGCAGTTCTTC.